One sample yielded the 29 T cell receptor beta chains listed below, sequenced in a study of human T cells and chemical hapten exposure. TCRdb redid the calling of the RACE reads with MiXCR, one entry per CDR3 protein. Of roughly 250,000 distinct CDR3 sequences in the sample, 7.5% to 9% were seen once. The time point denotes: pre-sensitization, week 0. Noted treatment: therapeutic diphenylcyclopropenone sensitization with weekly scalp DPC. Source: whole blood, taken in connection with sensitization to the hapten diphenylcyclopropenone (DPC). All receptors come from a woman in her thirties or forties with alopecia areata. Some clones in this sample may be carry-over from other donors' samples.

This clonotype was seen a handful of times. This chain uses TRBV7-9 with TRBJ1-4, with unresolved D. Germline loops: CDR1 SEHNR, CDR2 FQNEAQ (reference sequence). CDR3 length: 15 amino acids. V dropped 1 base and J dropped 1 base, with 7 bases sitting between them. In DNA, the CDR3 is TGTGCCAGCAGCTTAGAAGGTGGAACTAATGAAAAACTGTTTTTT. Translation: CASSLEGGTNEKLFF.

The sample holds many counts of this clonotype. The CDR3 here is CSAIQGNYGYTF. The DNA for the CDR3 is TGCAGTGCTATACAGGGGAACTATGGCTACACCTTC. V usage is TRBV20-1 and J usage is TRBJ1-2; 7 bases line up with TRBD1. The V gene end was trimmed by 4 bases and the J gene end by 2 bases; junction bases not matched to a gene: 1. Germline V gene lookup returns CDR1 DFQATT and CDR2 SNEGSKA (reference sequence). The CDR3 is made up of 12 amino acids.

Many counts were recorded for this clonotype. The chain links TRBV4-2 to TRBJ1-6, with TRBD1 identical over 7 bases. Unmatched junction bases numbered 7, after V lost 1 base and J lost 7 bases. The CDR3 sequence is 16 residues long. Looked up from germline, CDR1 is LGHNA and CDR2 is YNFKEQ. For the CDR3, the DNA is TGTGCCAGCAGCCAAGGGGAGGCCAGGGGGAATTCACCCCTCCACTTT. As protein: CASSQGEARGNSPLHF.

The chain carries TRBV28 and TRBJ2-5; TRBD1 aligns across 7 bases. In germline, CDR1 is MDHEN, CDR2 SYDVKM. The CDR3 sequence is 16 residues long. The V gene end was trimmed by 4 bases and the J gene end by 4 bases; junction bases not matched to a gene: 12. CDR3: CASSSQTGQLGETQYF. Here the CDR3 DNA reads TGTGCCAGCAGTTCGCAGACAGGGCAGTTGGGAGAGACCCAGTACTTC.

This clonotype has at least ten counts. For the CDR3, the DNA is TGTGCCAGCAGAGGACTGGGGTTAGCGGGGGAGCAGTTCTTC. As protein: CASRGLGLAGEQFF. V and J are TRBV28 and TRBJ2-1; 8 nucleotides line up with TRBD2. The CDR3 has 14 amino acids. V dropped 6 bases and J dropped 10; count of bases not matched to a gene: 11. The V gene's germline CDR1 is MDHEN and CDR2 SYDVKM.

The CDR3 bases are TGCGCCAGCAGCTTGGAAGGTCGGGGCACAGATACGCAGTATTTT. Translating it yields CASSLEGRGTDTQYF. This chain connects TRBV5-1 to TRBJ2-3; unclear D gene. This CDR3 region has 15 residues. The V and J ends lost 0 bases and 1 base respectively, with 9 bases between them. Germline V lookup: CDR1 SGHRS, CDR2 YFSETQ.

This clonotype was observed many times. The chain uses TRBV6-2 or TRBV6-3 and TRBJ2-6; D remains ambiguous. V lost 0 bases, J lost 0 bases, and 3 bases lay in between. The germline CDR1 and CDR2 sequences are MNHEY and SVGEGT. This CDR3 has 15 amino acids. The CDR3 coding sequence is TGTGCCAGCAGTTACTCTAGCTCTGGGGCCAACGTCCTGACTTTC. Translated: CASSYSSSGANVLTF.

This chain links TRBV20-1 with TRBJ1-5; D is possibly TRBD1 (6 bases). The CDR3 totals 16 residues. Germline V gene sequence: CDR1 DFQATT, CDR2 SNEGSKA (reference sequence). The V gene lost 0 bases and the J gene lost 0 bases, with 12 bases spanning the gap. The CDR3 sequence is CSARDQRGYSNQPQHF. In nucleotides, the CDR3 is TGCAGTGCTAGAGATCAGAGGGGGTATAGCAATCAGCCCCAGCATTTT.

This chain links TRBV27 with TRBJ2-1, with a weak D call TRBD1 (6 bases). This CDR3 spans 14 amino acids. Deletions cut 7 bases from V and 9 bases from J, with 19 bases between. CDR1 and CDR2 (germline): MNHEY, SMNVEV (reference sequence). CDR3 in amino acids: CASTLLQGVGEQFF. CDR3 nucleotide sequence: TGTGCCAGCACCTTACTACAGGGTGTGGGTGAGCAGTTCTTC.

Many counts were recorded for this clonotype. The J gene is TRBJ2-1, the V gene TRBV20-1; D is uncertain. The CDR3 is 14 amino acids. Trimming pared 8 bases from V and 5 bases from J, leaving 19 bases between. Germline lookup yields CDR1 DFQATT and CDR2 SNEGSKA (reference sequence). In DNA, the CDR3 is TGCAGTCCCTACTCTCGTGCCCCAAACAATGAGCAGTTCTTC. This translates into CSPYSRAPNNEQFF.

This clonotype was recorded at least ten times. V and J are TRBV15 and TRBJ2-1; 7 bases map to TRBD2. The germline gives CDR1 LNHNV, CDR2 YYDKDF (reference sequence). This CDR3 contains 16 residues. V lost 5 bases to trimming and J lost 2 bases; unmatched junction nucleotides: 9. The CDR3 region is CATSGGAGDPYNEQFF. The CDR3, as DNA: TGTGCCACCAGCGGTGGCGCGGGAGACCCCTACAATGAGCAGTTCTTC. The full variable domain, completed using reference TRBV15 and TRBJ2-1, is DAMVIQNPRYQVTQFGKPVTLSCSQTLNHNVMYWYQQKSSQAPKLLFHYYDKDFNNEADTPDNFQSRRPNTSFCFLDIRSPGLGDTAMYLCATSGGAGDPYNEQFFGPGTRLTVL.

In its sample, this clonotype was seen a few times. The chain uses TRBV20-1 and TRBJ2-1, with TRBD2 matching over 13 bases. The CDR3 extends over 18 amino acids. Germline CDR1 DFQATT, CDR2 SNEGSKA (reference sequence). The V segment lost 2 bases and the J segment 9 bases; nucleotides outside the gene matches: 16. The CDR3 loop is CSARSGLAGDGSLGEQFF. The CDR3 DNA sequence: TGCAGTGCTAGATCTGGACTAGCGGGAGATGGTTCTTTGGGTGAGCAGTTCTTC.

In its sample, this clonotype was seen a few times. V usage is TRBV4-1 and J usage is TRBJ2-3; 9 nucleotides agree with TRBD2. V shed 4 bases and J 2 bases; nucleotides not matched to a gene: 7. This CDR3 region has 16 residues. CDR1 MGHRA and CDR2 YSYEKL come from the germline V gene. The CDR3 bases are TGCGCCAGCAGCCCCTTTGCGGGAGGGACCACAGATACGCAGTATTTT. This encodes CASSPFAGGTTDTQYF.

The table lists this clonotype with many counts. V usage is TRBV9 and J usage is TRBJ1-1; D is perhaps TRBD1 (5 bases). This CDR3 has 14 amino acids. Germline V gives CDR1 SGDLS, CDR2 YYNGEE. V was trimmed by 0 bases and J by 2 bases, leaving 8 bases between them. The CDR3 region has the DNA TGTGCCAGCAGCGTAGGGGGGAGAAACACTGAAGCTTTCTTT. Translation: CASSVGGRNTEAFF.

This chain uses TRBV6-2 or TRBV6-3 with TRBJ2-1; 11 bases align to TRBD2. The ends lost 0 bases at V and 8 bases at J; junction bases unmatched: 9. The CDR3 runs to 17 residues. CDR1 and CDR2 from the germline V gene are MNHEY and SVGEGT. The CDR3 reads CASSYSVSSGRRDEQFF. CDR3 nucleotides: TGTGCCAGCAGTTACTCGGTCTCTAGCGGGAGGAGGGATGAGCAGTTCTTC.

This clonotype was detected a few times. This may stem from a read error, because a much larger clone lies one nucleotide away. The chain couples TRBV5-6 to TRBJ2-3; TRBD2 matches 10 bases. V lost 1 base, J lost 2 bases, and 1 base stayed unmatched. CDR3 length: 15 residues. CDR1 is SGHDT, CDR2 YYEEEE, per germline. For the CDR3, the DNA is TGTGCCAGCAGCTTGACTAGCGGGATCACAGATACGCAGTATTTT. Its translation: CASSLTSGITDTQYF.

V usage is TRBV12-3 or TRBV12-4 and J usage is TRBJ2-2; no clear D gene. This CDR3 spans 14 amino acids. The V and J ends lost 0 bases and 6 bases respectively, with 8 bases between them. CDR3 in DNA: TGTGCCAGCAGTTTAGCCAGGAGACCCGGGGAGCTGTTTTTT. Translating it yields CASSLARRPGELFF.

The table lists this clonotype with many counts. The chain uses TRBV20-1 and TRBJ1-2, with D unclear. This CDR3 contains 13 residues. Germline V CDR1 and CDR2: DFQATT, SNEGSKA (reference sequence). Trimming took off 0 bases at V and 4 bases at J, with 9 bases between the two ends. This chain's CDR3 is CSARDGRSYGYTF. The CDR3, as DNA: TGCAGTGCTAGAGATGGAAGGTCCTATGGCTACACCTTC.

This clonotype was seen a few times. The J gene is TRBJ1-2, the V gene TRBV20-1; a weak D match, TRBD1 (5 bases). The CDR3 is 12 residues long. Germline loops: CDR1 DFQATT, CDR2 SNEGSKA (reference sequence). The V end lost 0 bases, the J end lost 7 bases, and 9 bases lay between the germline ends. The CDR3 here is CSARETARGYTF. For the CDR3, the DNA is TGCAGTGCTAGAGAGACAGCTCGTGGCTACACCTTC.

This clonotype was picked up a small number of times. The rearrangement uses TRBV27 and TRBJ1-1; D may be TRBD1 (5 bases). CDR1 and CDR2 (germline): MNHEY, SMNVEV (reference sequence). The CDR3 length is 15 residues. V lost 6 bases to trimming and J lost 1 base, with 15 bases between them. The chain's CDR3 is CASRGVSGQNTEAFF. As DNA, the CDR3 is TGTGCCAGCAGAGGGGTTTCAGGGCAGAACACTGAAGCTTTCTTT.

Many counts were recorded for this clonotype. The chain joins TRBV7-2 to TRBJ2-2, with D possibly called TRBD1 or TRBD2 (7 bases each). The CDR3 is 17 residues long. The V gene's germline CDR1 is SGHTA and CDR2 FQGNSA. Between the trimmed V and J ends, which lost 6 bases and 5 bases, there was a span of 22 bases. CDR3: CASRPGGPLARTGELFF. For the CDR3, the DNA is TGTGCCAGCAGACCAGGGGGTCCACTAGCGCGGACCGGGGAGCTGTTTTTT.

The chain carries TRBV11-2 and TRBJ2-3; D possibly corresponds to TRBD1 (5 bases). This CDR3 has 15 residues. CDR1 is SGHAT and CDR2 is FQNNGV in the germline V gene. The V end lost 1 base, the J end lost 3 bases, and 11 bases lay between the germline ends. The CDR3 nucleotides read TGTGCCAGCAGCTTAGGGAATCAGGGAACAGATACGCAGTATTTT. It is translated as CASSLGNQGTDTQYF. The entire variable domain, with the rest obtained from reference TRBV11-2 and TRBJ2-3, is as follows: EAGVAQSPRYKIIEKRQSVAFWCNPISGHATLYWYQQILGQGPKLLIQFQNNGVVDDSQLPKDRFSAERLKGVDSTLKIQPAKLEDSAVYLCASSLGNQGTDTQYFGPGTRLTVL.

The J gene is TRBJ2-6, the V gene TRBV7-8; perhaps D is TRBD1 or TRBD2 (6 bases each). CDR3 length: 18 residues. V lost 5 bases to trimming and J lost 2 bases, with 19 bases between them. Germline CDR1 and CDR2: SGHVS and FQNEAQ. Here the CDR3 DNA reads TGTGCCAGCAGCAACAGGGCCCTCGGGGGAGCTGGGGCCAACGTCCTGACTTTC. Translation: CASSNRALGGAGANVLTF.

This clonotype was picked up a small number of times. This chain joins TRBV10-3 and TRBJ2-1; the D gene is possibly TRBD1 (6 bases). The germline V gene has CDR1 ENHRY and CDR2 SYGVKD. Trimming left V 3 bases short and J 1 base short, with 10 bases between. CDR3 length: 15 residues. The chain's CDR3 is CAISDSGESYNEQFF. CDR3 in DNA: TGTGCCATCAGTGATTCAGGGGAGTCCTACAATGAGCAGTTCTTC.

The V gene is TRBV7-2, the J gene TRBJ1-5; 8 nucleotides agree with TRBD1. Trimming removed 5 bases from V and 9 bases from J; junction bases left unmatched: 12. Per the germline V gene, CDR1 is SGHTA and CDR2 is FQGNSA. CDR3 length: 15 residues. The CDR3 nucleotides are TGTGCCAGCAGCCCCGCAGCCACAGGGGGATCGCCCCAGCATTTT. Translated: CASSPAATGGSPQHF.

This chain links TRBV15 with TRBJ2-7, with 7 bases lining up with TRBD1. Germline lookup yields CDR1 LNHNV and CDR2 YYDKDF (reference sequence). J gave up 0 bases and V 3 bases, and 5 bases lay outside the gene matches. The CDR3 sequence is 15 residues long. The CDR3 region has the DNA TGTGCCACCAGCAGGGCCCCAGGGGGCTCCTACGAGCAGTACTTC. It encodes CATSRAPGGSYEQYF. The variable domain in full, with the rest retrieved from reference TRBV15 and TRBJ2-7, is DAMVIQNPRYQVTQFGKPVTLSCSQTLNHNVMYWYQQKSSQAPKLLFHYYDKDFNNEADTPDNFQSRRPNTSFCFLDIRSPGLGDTAMYLCATSRAPGGSYEQYFGPGTRLTVT.

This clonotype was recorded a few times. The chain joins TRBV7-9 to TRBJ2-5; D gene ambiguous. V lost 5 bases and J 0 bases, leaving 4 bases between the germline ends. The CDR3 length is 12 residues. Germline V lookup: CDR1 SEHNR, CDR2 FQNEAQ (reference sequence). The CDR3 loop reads CASSGHQETQYF. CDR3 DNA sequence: TGTGCCAGCAGCGGGCACCAAGAGACCCAGTACTTC.

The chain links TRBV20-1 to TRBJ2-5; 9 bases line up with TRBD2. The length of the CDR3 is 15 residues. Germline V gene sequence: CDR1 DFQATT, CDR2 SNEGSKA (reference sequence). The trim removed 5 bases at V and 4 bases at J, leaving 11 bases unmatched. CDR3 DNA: TGCAGTGCTCCCCTTTCTAGCGGGACCCCAGAGACCCAGTACTTC. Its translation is CSAPLSSGTPETQYF.

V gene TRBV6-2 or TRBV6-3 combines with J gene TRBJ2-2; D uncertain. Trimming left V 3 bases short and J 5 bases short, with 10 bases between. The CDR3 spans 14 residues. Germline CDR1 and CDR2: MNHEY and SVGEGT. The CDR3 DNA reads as TGTGCCAGCAGTTATGCACTCCTAACCGGGGAGCTGTTTTTT. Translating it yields CASSYALLTGELFF.